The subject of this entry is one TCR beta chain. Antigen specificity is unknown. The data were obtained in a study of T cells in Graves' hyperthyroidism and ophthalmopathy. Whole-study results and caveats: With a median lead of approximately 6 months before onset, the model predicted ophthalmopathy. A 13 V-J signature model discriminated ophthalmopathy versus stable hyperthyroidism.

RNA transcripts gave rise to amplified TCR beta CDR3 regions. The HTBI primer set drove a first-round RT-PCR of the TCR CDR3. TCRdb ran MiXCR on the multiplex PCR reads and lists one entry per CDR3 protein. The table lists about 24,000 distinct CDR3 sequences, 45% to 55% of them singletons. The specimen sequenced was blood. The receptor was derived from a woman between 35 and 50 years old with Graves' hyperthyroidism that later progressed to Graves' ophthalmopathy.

DNA for the CDR3: TGCGCCAGCAGCCAAGATGGCACCCAAGCGGATGAGCAGTTCTTC. Translated: CASSQDGTQADEQFF. The V call is TRBV4-3, the J call TRBJ2-1, with a tentative D call TRBD2 (5 bases). With 0 bases removed from V and 8 bases from J, the gap between germline ends came to 14 bases. Germline assignment: CDR1 LGHNA and CDR2 YSLEER. The CDR3 loop spans 15 amino acids.